One TCR beta chain is described in this entry. Its matching antigen is unknown. This sample is drawn from a study of T cells after yellow fever vaccination. Study-level results: Overall, a small share of clonotypes was seen in both CD4 and CD8 compartments. Any FACS-sorted repertoire could hold abundant clonotypes that contaminate it from the bulk population.

The germline V gene has CDR1 SGHTA and CDR2 FQGNSA. V lost 4 bases and J lost 8, with 14 bases in between. CDR3 length: 13 residues. TCRdb re-analysed the 5' RACE reads in MiXCR, keeping a single row per CDR3 protein. The sample carries 400,000 to 450,000 distinct CDR3 sequences, about 19% recorded once. The TCR comes from a man aged 18 to 30 who received the YFV17D yellow fever vaccine. The sequenced sample was PBMCs, obtained before the yellow fever booster vaccination. The gene calls are TRBV7-2 and TRBJ2-5; D possibly corresponds to TRBD2 (6 bases). CDR3 nucleotide sequence: TGTGCCAGCAGCTGGAAGCGGGCAGATACCCAGTACTTC. It specifies CASSWKRADTQYF.